The 29 T cell receptor beta chains below all came from one sample that was sequenced in a study of blood T cells in healthy people across ages. A J-beta primer mix and a sample-barcoded 5' primer were used in a second PCR of roughly 6 to 12 cycles. TCRdb re-derived calls from the 5' RACE reads in MiXCR, one entry per CDR3 protein. The sample consists of about a million distinct CDR3 sequences, about 53% of them appearing once. The material sequenced was blood. Receptors originate from a woman aged 55-69 years in good health.

About this clonotype: At one boundary the junction diverges from the germline segment, which might be a read error. This chain uses TRBV27 with TRBJ1-2; D remains ambiguous. This CDR3 has 13 amino acids. Germline V lookup: CDR1 MNHEY, CDR2 SMNVEV (reference sequence). The CDR3 sequence: CASRLRINYGYTF. Here the CDR3 DNA reads TGTGCCAGCAGGTTACGAATTAACTATGGTTACACCTTC.

The CDR3: CATSDPRDRGEQYF. The CDR3 region has the DNA TGTGCCACCAGTGATCCTCGGGATCGGGGGGAGCAGTACTTC. J is TRBJ2-5 and V is TRBV24-1, with 7 positions matching TRBD2. V was pared by 3 bases and J by 11 bases, with 11 bases of the junction left unmatched. Germline V gene lookup returns CDR1 KGHDR and CDR2 SFDVKD. The CDR3 loop spans 14 amino acids.

DNA of the CDR3: TGCAGCGTTGGGGTGGGCGGAAACACTGAAGCTTTCTTT. It yields the protein CSVGVGGNTEAFF. The rearrangement uses TRBV29-1 and TRBJ1-1; no firm D call. V lost 4 bases and J lost 2, with 11 bases in between. This CDR3 is built from 13 residues. CDR1 SQVTM and CDR2 ANQGSEA come from the germline V gene.

The CDR3 sequence is CASSRRLAGITSTDTQYF. The CDR3 DNA follows: TGCGCCAGCTCCAGAAGACTAGCGGGGATTACTAGCACAGATACGCAGTATTTT. The chain links TRBV4-1 to TRBJ2-3; 11 nucleotides match TRBD2. The CDR3 runs to 18 residues. Germline lookup yields CDR1 MGHRA and CDR2 YSYEKL. The V gene end was trimmed by 8 bases and the J gene end by 0 bases; junction bases not matched to a gene: 13.

The genes are TRBV10-3 and TRBJ2-7, with D tentatively TRBD2 (7 bases). The J call is in doubt because the DNA end fits TRBJ2-1 better. CDR3 length equals 15 residues. CDR1 and CDR2 from the germline V gene are ENHRY and SYGVKD. The CDR3 loop is CAIRGEGGLDGEQFF. CDR3 bases: TGTGCCATCAGGGGGGAGGGGGGCCTCGATGGTGAGCAGTTCTTC.

The V call is TRBV20-1, the J call TRBJ1-1, with a possible D match to TRBD1 (6 bases). Germline lookup yields CDR1 DFQATT and CDR2 SNEGSKA (reference sequence). The V end was cut by 6 bases, the J end by 2 bases, with 16 bases between. This CDR3 comprises 14 residues. The CDR3 DNA reads as TGCAGTGCAATTCAACAGGGCTACAACACTGAAGCTTTCTTT. Amino acid sequence: CSAIQQGYNTEAFF.

The rearrangement links TRBV4-2 to TRBJ2-7; 9 bases map to TRBD2. Losses at the gene ends were 0 bases for V and 6 bases for J; bases not matched to a gene: 9. This CDR3 spans 16 amino acids. Germline V gene sequence: CDR1 LGHNA, CDR2 YNFKEQ. The CDR3 bases are TGTGCCAGCAGCCAAGACCGCTGGCGGGAGGGCCGCGAGCAGTACTTC. Translated: CASSQDRWREGREQYF.

This chain links TRBV12-3 or TRBV12-4 with TRBJ2-5; 10 positions match TRBD2. The CDR3 is 13 amino acids. V shed 6 bases and J 11 bases; nucleotides not matched to a gene: 9. The CDR3 region has the DNA TGTGCCAGCAGCCGGACTAGCGGTCCTCAGCAGTACTTC. Translation gives CASSRTSGPQQYF.

This clonotype came up a few times. The chain couples TRBV10-3 to TRBJ2-3, with 9 bases that match TRBD2. The junction had 7 bases not matched to a gene; V was cut back by 10 bases and J by 2 bases. The CDR3 length is 14 residues. Germline CDR1 and CDR2: ENHRY and SYGVKD. CDR3 sequence reads: CATIAGDYTDTQYF. In nucleotides, the CDR3 is TGTGCCACGATAGCGGGAGACTACACAGATACGCAGTATTTT.

This chain links TRBV4-2 with TRBJ1-2; TRBD1 might be the D (6 bases). The CDR3 covers 15 residues. Germline lookup yields CDR1 LGHNA and CDR2 YNFKEQ. V lost 1 base, J lost 1 base, and 10 bases lay in between. CDR3 loop: CASSQAPDSNYGYTF. The CDR3 DNA reads TGTGCCAGCAGCCAAGCCCCGGACAGTAACTATGGCTACACCTTC.

A few counts support this clonotype. The V call is TRBV29-1, the J call TRBJ1-2; D unclear. Germline V gives CDR1 SQVTM, CDR2 ANQGSEA. V lost 4 bases and J 6 bases, leaving 18 bases between the germline ends. The CDR3 loop spans 14 amino acids. CDR3 nucleotide sequence: TGCAGCGTTGGCAGGAGGGTTTTTGACGATGGCTACACCTTC. Residues: CSVGRRVFDDGYTF.

This clonotype came up once. The rearrangement links TRBV2 to TRBJ2-1, with 12 bases that match TRBD2. V was clipped by 4 bases and J by 9 bases; unmatched bases: 4. The CDR3 sequence is 14 residues long. Germline loops: CDR1 SNHLY, CDR2 FYNNEI. DNA of the CDR3: TGTGCCAGCAGTGGACTAGCGGGAGAACGTGAGCAGTTCTTC. Encoded protein: CASSGLAGEREQFF.

This chain uses TRBV2 with TRBJ2-4, with no clear D. The CDR3 is made up of 11 amino acids. In germline, CDR1 is SNHLY, CDR2 FYNNEI. Trimming pared 3 bases from V and 8 bases from J, leaving 5 bases between. The CDR3 sequence: CASSDIDIQYF. The CDR3 bases are TGTGCCAGCAGTGATATAGACATTCAGTACTTC.

J is TRBJ2-7 and V is TRBV28, with 10 bases identical to TRBD1. The J call is uncertain, as TRBJ2-4 better fits the DNA end. CDR3 length: 15 residues. CDR1 is MDHEN, CDR2 SYDVKM, per germline. The CDR3 protein is CASSLSVGQGNIQYF. The DNA for the CDR3 is TGTGCCAGCAGTTTATCGGTGGGACAGGGGAACATTCAGTACTTC.

The chain is built from TRBV11-2 and TRBJ2-7; D not resolved. V lost 5 bases and J lost 1, with 15 bases in between. The CDR3 has 15 amino acids. Germline CDR1 is SGHAT and CDR2 is FQNNGV. The CDR3 reads CASSRRGPGSYEQYF. The CDR3 nucleotides read TGTGCCAGCAGCCGAAGAGGCCCTGGATCCTACGAGCAGTACTTC.

This clonotype came up a few times. The rearrangement links TRBV25-1 to TRBJ1-6; D gene ambiguous. The CDR3 runs 13 residues. The germline CDR1 and CDR2 sequences are MGHDK and SYGVNS. The V end was cut by 2 bases, the J end by 10 bases, with 9 bases between. This chain's CDR3 is CASSEVQFSPLHF. The CDR3 nucleotides read TGTGCCAGCAGTGAAGTACAGTTCTCACCCCTCCACTTT.

CDR3 bases: TGCAGCGTTGACCTCCCAGGAAACACCATATATTTT. Translated, it gives CSVDLPGNTIYF. This chain connects TRBV29-1 to TRBJ1-3; D is unclear. Per germline, CDR1 SQVTM and CDR2 ANQGSEA. Between the trimmed V and J ends, which lost 3 bases and 4 bases, there was a span of 7 bases. CDR3 length: 12 amino acids.

The chain uses TRBV12-3 or TRBV12-4 and TRBJ2-1, with 8 bases identical to TRBD1. This CDR3 contains 13 residues. Trimming at V came to 6 bases and at J to 9 bases, leaving 7 bases not matched to a gene. The CDR3: CASSDRGDTEQFF. CDR3 bases: TGTGCCAGCAGCGACAGGGGAGACACTGAGCAGTTCTTC.

The chain uses TRBV28 and TRBJ2-7; TRBD1 is a possible D gene (6 bases). Trimming removed 6 bases from V and 3 bases from J, with 15 bases in between. The CDR3 is 14 amino acids. CDR1 and CDR2 (germline): MDHEN, SYDVKM. This CDR3 is CASSLTQGFYEQYF. For the CDR3, the DNA is TGTGCCAGCAGCTTAACGCAGGGGTTCTACGAGCAGTACTTC.

This clonotype has just one count. CDR3 bases: TGTGCCAGCAGCCGGGAGGGGGGGAACGAGCAGTACTTC. Its translation: CASSREGGNEQYF. The rearrangement joins TRBV4-2 to TRBJ2-7, with D maybe TRBD2 (7 bases). The V end was cut by 4 bases, the J end by 5 bases, with 12 bases between. The germline CDR1 and CDR2 sequences are LGHNA and YNFKEQ. CDR3 length equals 13 residues.

The chain joins TRBV7-2 to TRBJ1-2; D remains ambiguous. CDR3 length: 11 amino acids. Trimming took 5 bases from V and 11 from J, leaving 12 bases between them. Germline V gene data show CDR1 as SGHTA and CDR2 as FQGNSA. CDR3 sequence: CASSPGVGYTF. CDR3 DNA: TGTGCCAGCAGCCCAGGAGTCGGGTACACCTTC.

The chain combines TRBV20-1 with TRBJ2-1; 7 nucleotides line up with TRBD2. The DNA matches TRBJ2-7 better at its end, which makes the J call doubtful. The CDR3 covers 15 residues. CDR1 DFQATT and CDR2 SNEGSKA come from the germline V gene (reference sequence). The CDR3 DNA sequence: TGCAGTGCTAGCGGGAGGCACCACTCCTACAATGAGCAGTACTTC. Translating gives CSASGRHHSYNEQYF.

This clonotype was observed a handful of times. J is TRBJ1-4 and V is TRBV7-9; possibly TRBD1 for D (5 bases). Per the germline V gene, CDR1 is SEHNR and CDR2 is FQNEAQ (reference sequence). CDR3 length: 14 residues. The ends were cut back, 3 bases at V and 3 bases at J, with 8 bases in the middle. CDR3 nucleotide sequence: TGTGCCAGCAGCTTTAAGGGGCCTAATGAAAAACTGTTTTTT. It encodes CASSFKGPNEKLFF.

This clonotype was picked up one time. CDR3 in DNA: TGCAGTGCTCATGCACTGGACGAGCAGCGAGAGACCCAGTACTTC. Translation gives CSAHALDEQRETQYF. The rearrangement joins TRBV20-1 to TRBJ2-5; no definite D call. The CDR3 is 15 residues long. V gave up 5 bases and J gave up 4 bases, with 20 bases separating them. Germline CDR1 reads DFQATT; CDR2 reads SNEGSKA (reference sequence).

J is TRBJ2-6 and V is TRBV18, with D unresolved. Germline V gene sequence: CDR1 KGHSH, CDR2 LQKENI. The CDR3 has 15 residues. V lost 6 bases and J 0 bases, leaving 9 bases between the germline ends. As DNA, the CDR3 is TGTGCCAGCTCGGAACTGATCTCTGGGGCCAACGTCCTGACTTTC. Its protein is CASSELISGANVLTF.

The chain combines TRBV7-2 with TRBJ2-1; a weak D match, TRBD2 (5 bases). This CDR3 has 14 amino acids. Germline values: CDR1 SGHTA, CDR2 FQGNSA. Trimming cost V 7 bases and J 0 bases, with 10 bases left between them. The CDR3 protein is CASTKAGSYNEQFF. For the CDR3, the DNA is TGTGCCAGCACCAAGGCGGGCTCCTACAATGAGCAGTTCTTC.

This rearrangement joins TRBV3-1 to TRBJ2-5, with D possibly TRBD1 on 6 matching bases. The germline gives CDR1 LGHDT, CDR2 YNNKEL (reference sequence). This CDR3 is 13 amino acids long. The germline V and J ends were trimmed by 6 bases and 5 bases, with 13 bases remaining between them. The CDR3 coding sequence is TGTGCCAGCAGAAACACAGGGTGGGAGACCCAGTACTTC. As protein: CASRNTGWETQYF.

The chain employs TRBV28 and TRBJ1-4; possible D gene TRBD1, 5 bases. Germline V CDR1 and CDR2: MDHEN, SYDVKM. Deletions cut 7 bases from V and 8 bases from J, with 14 bases between. The CDR3 has 13 amino acids. CDR3 loop: CASNGHLGEKLFF. The CDR3 nucleotides are TGTGCCAGCAACGGACATCTCGGGGAAAAACTGTTTTTT.

Remarks on this clonotype: A much larger clone lies a single base off, so this may be a read error. The V gene is TRBV29-1, the J gene TRBJ2-3; D is undetermined. The germline V gene has CDR1 SQVTM and CDR2 ANQGSEA. The CDR3 length is 14 residues. The CDR3 reads CGVKSLGSTDTQYF. CDR3 bases: TGCGGCGTTAAAAGTCTAGGGAGCACAGATACGCAGTATTTT.